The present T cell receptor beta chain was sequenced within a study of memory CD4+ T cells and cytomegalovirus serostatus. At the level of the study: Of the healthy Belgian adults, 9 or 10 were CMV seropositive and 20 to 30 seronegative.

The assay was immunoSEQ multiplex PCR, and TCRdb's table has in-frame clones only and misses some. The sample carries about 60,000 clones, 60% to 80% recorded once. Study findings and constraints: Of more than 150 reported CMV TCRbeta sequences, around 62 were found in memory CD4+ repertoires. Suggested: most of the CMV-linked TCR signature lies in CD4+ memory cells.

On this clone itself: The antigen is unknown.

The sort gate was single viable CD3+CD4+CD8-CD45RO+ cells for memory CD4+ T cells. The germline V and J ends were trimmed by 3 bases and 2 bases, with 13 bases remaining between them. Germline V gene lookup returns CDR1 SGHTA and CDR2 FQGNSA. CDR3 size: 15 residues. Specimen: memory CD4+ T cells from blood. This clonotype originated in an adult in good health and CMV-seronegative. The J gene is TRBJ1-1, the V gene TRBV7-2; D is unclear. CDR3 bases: TGTGCCAGCAGCTTTATGCCACAAGCCAACACTGAAGCTTTCTTT. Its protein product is CASSFMPQANTEAFF.